Listed below are T cell receptor beta chains from one sample, sequenced in a study of CD8 T cells in ankylosing spondylitis. TCRdb reprocessed the 5' RACE reads with MiXCR, giving one entry per CDR3 protein. This table holds approximately 140,000 distinct CDR3 sequences, 40% to 50% found once. Source material: synovial fluid, either unsorted or a sorted T cell fraction (not recorded which). These receptors originate from a male donor with ankylosing spondylitis. The CDR3 runs from the conserved cysteine through the conserved F or W. D genes are given only for firm matches. Clone sizes are given selectively: once, few, many, or a class where the clone is expanded.

>-|-|TRBV12-3/TRBV12-4|TRBJ1-1
TGTGCCAGCAGGGGAGAATGGGGCACTGAAGCTTTCTTT
CASRGEWGTEAFF
>TRBD2|-|TRBV11-2|TRBJ2-1
TGTGCCAGCAGTTTACCGGGACTAGCGGAGAACAATGAGCAGTTCTTC
CASSLPGLAENNEQFF
>-|once|TRBV28|TRBJ1-2
TGTGCCAGCGGGTCTAACTATGGCTACACCTTC
CASGSNYGYTF
>TRBD1|-|TRBV29-1|TRBJ2-2
TGCAGCGTTGATCCCCTCCCGGGACAGGGGGGCACCGGGGAGCTGTTTTTT
CSVDPLPGQGGTGELFF
>TRBD2|-|TRBV27|TRBJ2-3
TGTGCCAGCAGTCCCTTGCGGGGGGACGACACAGATACGCAGTATTTT
CASSPLRGDDTDTQYF
>-|-|TRBV12-3/TRBV12-4|TRBJ2-3
TGTGCCAGCAGTTTATCGTGGTCCACAGATACGCAGTATTTT
CASSLSWSTDTQYF
>-|once|TRBV9|TRBJ1-1
TGTGCCAGCAGCGCCCCCCGGGAGGGGTTTTTTCAGGCAGCTTTCTTT
CASSAPREGFFQAAFF
>TRBD2|-|TRBV28|TRBJ2-7
TGTGCCAGCAGTTTTTCCCTAGCGGGAGGGCCGAGAAACGAGCAGTACTTC
CASSFSLAGGPRNEQYF
>-|-|TRBV19|TRBJ2-1
TGTGCCAGTAGTATGGGGGGCCGGGGAGCGGAAGTTTACAATGAGCAGTTCTTC
CASSMGGRGAEVYNEQFF
>-|few|TRBV4-3|TRBJ2-3
TGCGCCAGCAGCCAGAACAGGCCTTATCCTAGCACAGATACGCAGTATTTT
CASSQNRPYPSTDTQYF
>-|many|TRBV20-1|TRBJ2-1
TGCAGTGCACAACGGTGGGATTTAATAGCAGAGCAGTTCTTC
CSAQRWDLIAEQFF
>-|-|TRBV15|TRBJ2-2
TGTGCCACCAGCAGACACAGGTCGAACACCGGGGAGCTGTTTTTT
CATSRHRSNTGELFF
>-|few|TRBV28|TRBJ1-2
TGTGCCAGCAGTTTATACGAGCTGCGAGGCTACACCTTC
CASSLYELRGYTF
>-|-|TRBV7-9|TRBJ1-4
TGTGCCAGCAGCCCCGGGTCGAATGAAAAACTGTTTTTT
CASSPGSNEKLFF
>-|-|TRBV5-1|TRBJ2-7
TGCGCCAGCAGTCGAGGACAGGAGGGCGAGCAGTACTTC
CASSRGQEGEQYF
>-|-|TRBV6-6|TRBJ2-7
TGTGCCAGCAGTTCGCTTAACTCCTACGAGCAGTACTTC
CASSSLNSYEQYF
>-|-|TRBV7-9|TRBJ1-2
TGTGCCAGCAGCTCAGACATGGTTGTCTATGGCTACACCTTC
CASSSDMVVYGYTF
>TRBD1|many|TRBV20-1|TRBJ2-1
TGCAGTGCCCCGGGACAGGGGGCGAGTGAGCAGTTCTTC
CSAPGQGASEQFF
>TRBD1|-|TRBV4-1|TRBJ2-2
TGCGCCAGCAGCCAATTCGGGACAGGGATAACCGGGGAGCTGTTTTTT
CASSQFGTGITGELFF
>-|-|TRBV5-1|TRBJ2-1
TGCGCCAGCAGCTTGGTTGGCCTAGAGGAGCAGTTCTTC
CASSLVGLEEQFF
>-|-|TRBV24-1|TRBJ2-2
TGTGCCACCAGGGGCGCGGGGCAAATCACCGGGGAGCTGTTTTTT
CATRGAGQITGELFF
>-|many|TRBV20-1|TRBJ2-1
TGCAGTGCTAGGAACAGGGACTATGAGCAGTTCTTC
CSARNRDYEQFF
>TRBD1|-|TRBV11-2|TRBJ2-1
TGTGCCAGCAGCTTGTACTTACAGGGGTTTGGGGAGCAGTTCTTC
CASSLYLQGFGEQFF
>-|-|TRBV20-1|TRBJ2-4
TGCAGTGCTGTACAGGGGGGGTTCTACATTCAGTACTTC
CSAVQGGFYIQYF
>TRBD1|-|TRBV5-5|TRBJ2-7
TGTGCCAGCAGCTTTGGGGACAGGGTTCCCTACGGGCAGTACTTC
CASSFGDRVPYGQYF
>-|once|TRBV3-1|TRBJ1-6
TGTGCCAGCAGCCAAAGGGTCTTACGCTCCTATAATTCACCCCTCCACTTT
CASSQRVLRSYNSPLHF
>-|many|TRBV20-1|TRBJ2-3
TGCAGTGCCAGAGATGTCACGGGTGATATTACGCAGTATTTT
CSARDVTGDITQYF
>-|many|TRBV9|TRBJ2-7
TGTGCCAGCAGCGGGCGAAACTCCTACGAGCAGTACTTC
CASSGRNSYEQYF
>-|-|TRBV7-8|TRBJ2-1
TGTGCCAGCAGCTTTCCCTCGCGGGGGCCTTCCTACAATGAGCAGTTCTTC
CASSFPSRGPSYNEQFF
>-|-|TRBV27|TRBJ1-2
TGTGCCAGCTCCGGGCTCAGGGCAGGGAGCGGCGGCTACACCTTC
CASSGLRAGSGGYTF
>-|few|TRBV18|TRBJ1-1
TGTGCCAGCTCACCGTTACGTCCGAACACTGAAGCTTTCTTT
CASSPLRPNTEAFF
>-|few|TRBV4-1|TRBJ1-1
TGCGCCAGCAGCCAAGTTTGGGCCCGGGGCCCGGTAACGAATGAAGCTTTCTTT
CASSQVWARGPVTNEAFF
>-|-|TRBV11-3|TRBJ1-1
TGTGCCAGCAGCTTAGATGGGTCGATGGTCGTCACTGAAGCTTTCTTT
CASSLDGSMVVTEAFF
>-|-|TRBV29-1|TRBJ1-5
TGCAGCGTTGAAATGGAGGACAATCAGCCCCAGCATTTT
CSVEMEDNQPQHF
>-|-|TRBV7-8|TRBJ2-2
TGTGCCAGCAGCTTAGTATTCCTGGGTACTTACACCGGGGAGCTGTTTTTT
CASSLVFLGTYTGELFF
>TRBD2|many|TRBV10-3|TRBJ2-7
TGTGCCATCAAAACCGACTTCGAAGTAGCGGGGGGGCTGGAGCAGTACTTC
CAIKTDFEVAGGLEQYF
>-|few|TRBV12-3/TRBV12-4|TRBJ1-1
TGTGCCAGCAGTTGGGGCAGCCCTGAAGCTTTCTTT
CASSWGSPEAFF
>TRBD1|-|TRBV30|TRBJ1-1
TGTGCCTGGATCTCAGGGACAGCGTACACTGAAGCTTTCTTT
CAWISGTAYTEAFF
>TRBD1|many|TRBV5-1|TRBJ1-1
TGCGCCAGCAGCGTAGGAGCAGGGGGCGGCGAAGCTTTCTTT
CASSVGAGGGEAFF
>TRBD1|few|TRBV29-1|TRBJ1-2
TGCAGCGTGGAGGGACAGGTTAATGGCTACACCTTC
CSVEGQVNGYTF
>-|-|TRBV5-1|TRBJ1-1
TGCGCCAGCAGCTTAGGAAGGGACACTGAAGCTTTCTTT
CASSLGRDTEAFF
>TRBD2|-|TRBV27|TRBJ2-7
TGTGCCAGCTGCCCCTTTAGCGGGGGGCTCGTACCCTACGAGCAGTACTTC
CASCPFSGGLVPYEQYF
>TRBD1|few|TRBV5-1|TRBJ2-1
TGCGCCAGCAGCTTCACTACCGGGACAGGGGTCCTTGATGAGCAGTTCTTC
CASSFTTGTGVLDEQFF
>TRBD1|-|TRBV7-6|TRBJ1-2
TGTGCCAGCAGCCCCCGACAGGGGGCCGCTGATCCACTATCGTATGGCTACACCTTC
CASSPRQGAADPLSYGYTF
>TRBD1|-|TRBV11-1|TRBJ2-3
TGTGCCAGCAGCTTAGACGTGTGGGACAGGGGCCATGCAGATACGCAGTATTTT
CASSLDVWDRGHADTQYF
>TRBD1|-|TRBV4-1|TRBJ1-4
TGCGCCAGCAGCCAAGTTAGAGGTGGGGGACAGTTTAATGAAAAACTGTTTTTT
CASSQVRGGGQFNEKLFF
>TRBD2|few|TRBV7-2|TRBJ2-7
TGTGCCAGCAGCCCGTTAGCGGGGTTCTACGAGCAGTACTTC
CASSPLAGFYEQYF
>TRBD1|-|TRBV19|TRBJ1-1
TGTGCCAGTAGGTGGACAGGCCGGGGCACTGAAGCTTTCTTT
CASRWTGRGTEAFF
>TRBD1|-|TRBV4-3|TRBJ1-1
TGCGCCAGCAGCCGAGGGGGCGCGCCCCAAAACACTGAAGCTTTCTTT
CASSRGGAPQNTEAFF
>-|-|TRBV19|TRBJ2-7
TGTGCCAGTAGTATAGATCTACTATCGGTCGCCTACGAGCAGTACTTC
CASSIDLLSVAYEQYF
>-|few|TRBV12-3/TRBV12-4|TRBJ2-5
TGTGCCAGCCTAGGCGTTCCTGGAGAGACCCAGTACTTC
CASLGVPGETQYF
>-|-|TRBV4-3|TRBJ2-1
TGCGCCAGCAGCCAAGATCGTAGCATGACCTACAATGAGCAGTTCTTC
CASSQDRSMTYNEQFF
>-|-|TRBV7-9|TRBJ2-1
TGTGCCAGCAGCGTCGGAGGGCCCTCCTACAATGAGCAGTTCTTC
CASSVGGPSYNEQFF
>TRBD1|-|TRBV12-3/TRBV12-4|TRBJ1-5
TGTGCCAGCAGTTTAAGATCTGGACAGGGGATAAATCAGCCCCAGCATTTT
CASSLRSGQGINQPQHF
>-|-|TRBV20-1|TRBJ2-1
TGCAGTGCTAGAGATGTGGAGGGGCCCTTCTACAATGAGCAGTTCTTC
CSARDVEGPFYNEQFF
>TRBD1|many|TRBV28|TRBJ1-1
TGTGCCAGCAGTCCATCGACAGGGGGATATATGAACACTGAAGCTTTCTTT
CASSPSTGGYMNTEAFF
>-|-|TRBV20-1|TRBJ2-7
TGCAGTGCCAACCCTATGGTTAGTACCTACGAGCAGTACTTC
CSANPMVSTYEQYF
>-|many|TRBV11-2|TRBJ2-3
TGTGCCAGCAGCTCCCCGGTATGGAATACGCAGTATTTT
CASSSPVWNTQYF
>-|-|TRBV7-9|TRBJ2-7
TGTGCCAGCAGCTTAGGGGAGGGACAGCCCTCCTACGAGCAGTACTTC
CASSLGEGQPSYEQYF